The clone carrying this T cell receptor (beta chain) has just one count. PCR used 60 Vbeta primers and 13 Jbeta primers. The protocol was immunoSEQ multiplex PCR, while the TCRdb copy is restricted to in-frame clones and leaves out a portion. The sample yields some 150,000 clones, about 85% seen once. This entry belongs to a study of cytomegalovirus exposure and HLA in healthy donors. Turning to the study itself: HLA-typed donors contributed some 77 million unique TCRs, which were held in an early data release.

Donors consisted of healthy bone marrow donors. The sample was PBMCs. The receptor was derived from a young man in good health and CMV-seropositive.

The CDR3 here is CASSQELLAGVPYEQYF. The CDR3 DNA sequence: TGTGCCAGCAGCCAAGAACTACTAGCGGGAGTACCCTACGAGCAGTACTTC. The gene calls are TRBV4-2 and TRBJ2-7, with 11 bases aligning to TRBD2. V dropped 0 bases and J dropped 2; count of bases not matched to a gene: 6. The CDR3 spans 17 residues. Germline CDR1 is LGHNA and CDR2 is YNFKEQ.